Listed here are 23 T cell receptor beta chains from one sample, sequenced in a study of blood T cells in healthy people across ages. Then a second PCR, running about 6 to 12 cycles, was carried out with a sample-barcoded 5' primer and a J-beta primer mix. Each CDR3 protein is one row after TCRdb ran MiXCR on the 5' RACE reads. The sample has 1.5 million to 2 million distinct CDR3 sequences; 25% to 30% are singletons. Sequenced: blood. Receptors originate from a woman under 40 in good health.

For this clonotype: A much larger clonotype is one base distant, so this may be a read error. The J gene is TRBJ2-7, the V gene TRBV10-3, with 10 bases identical to TRBD2. The J segment lost 6 bases and the V segment lost 10 bases, leaving 12 bases of the junction unmatched. The germline CDR1 and CDR2 sequences are ENHRY and SYGVKD. The CDR3 is 14 amino acids. CDR3 sequence: CATMEREGRSEQYF. In nucleotides, the CDR3 is TGTGCCACCATGGAGCGGGAGGGCCGGAGCGAGCAGTACTTC.

V usage is TRBV20-1 and J usage is TRBJ2-3, with 7 bases matching TRBD1. After removal of 2 bases from V and 0 bases from J, the junction contained 11 bases not matched to a gene. CDR1 DFQATT and CDR2 SNEGSKA come from the germline V gene (reference sequence). There are 17 residues in the CDR3. The chain's CDR3 is CSARTRTGATSTDTQYF. The CDR3 nucleotides read TGCAGTGCTAGAACTCGTACAGGGGCAACTAGCACAGATACGCAGTATTTT.

In its sample, this clonotype was seen a few times. V gene TRBV11-2 combines with J gene TRBJ1-2; a weak D match, TRBD1 (6 bases). This CDR3 has 14 amino acids. The V gene lost 10 bases and the J gene lost 4 bases, with 19 bases spanning the gap. CDR1 SGHAT and CDR2 FQNNGV come from the germline V gene. Here the CDR3 DNA reads TGTGCCAACCGCTTCTCGGGCAGGGGCTATGGCTACACCTTC. This codes for CANRFSGRGYGYTF.

This rearrangement joins TRBV7-2 to TRBJ2-5; TRBD2 aligns across 11 bases. In germline, CDR1 is SGHTA, CDR2 FQGNSA. The CDR3 length is 19 residues. Trimming at V came to 6 bases and at J to 2 bases, leaving 17 bases not matched to a gene. The CDR3 DNA reads as TGTGCCAGCAGAGGAACGCTAGCGGGAGGTGGGAGGGGGCAAGAGACCCAGTACTTC. Its translation: CASRGTLAGGGRGQETQYF.

This rearrangement joins TRBV6-6 to TRBJ2-4, with D tentatively TRBD1 (6 bases). CDR1 and CDR2 (germline): MNHNY, SVGAGI (reference sequence). Trimming cost V 2 bases and J 13 bases, with 18 bases left between them. The CDR3 extends over 14 amino acids. The CDR3: CASSYGTQSYGQYF. The CDR3 DNA follows: TGTGCCAGCAGTTACGGGACACAGTCCTACGGGCAGTACTTC.

This clonotype came up a few times. V usage is TRBV20-1 and J usage is TRBJ1-1; D is ambiguous. Germline loops: CDR1 DFQATT, CDR2 SNEGSKA (reference sequence). V was shortened by 6 bases and J by 0 bases, with 11 bases between the two germline ends. This CDR3 has 13 residues. The CDR3 bases are TGCAGTGCCGGTGGACGGCTGAACACTGAAGCTTTCTTT. Protein sequence: CSAGGRLNTEAFF.

The CDR3 protein is CASSSRQGKAGELFF. CDR3 bases: TGTGCCAGCAGCTCGCGACAGGGTAAAGCCGGGGAGCTGTTTTTT. The chain employs TRBV7-6 and TRBJ2-2; 7 bases line up with TRBD1. In germline, CDR1 is SGHVS, CDR2 FNYEAQ. This CDR3 comprises 15 residues. The V and J ends lost 4 bases and 6 bases, in that order; junction bases with no gene match: 8.

This clonotype was found a few times. The chain is built from TRBV7-8 and TRBJ2-1; 9 bases are shared with TRBD2. The CDR3 consists of 15 residues. V shed 3 bases and J 7 bases; nucleotides not matched to a gene: 7. Germline CDR1 SGHVS, CDR2 FQNEAQ. The CDR3: CASSFGVAGENEQFF. The CDR3 bases are TGTGCCAGCAGCTTTGGGGTAGCGGGAGAAAATGAGCAGTTCTTC.

V is TRBV6-2 or TRBV6-3 and J is TRBJ2-6, with a possible D match to TRBD2 (5 bases). Germline CDR1 and CDR2: MNHEY and SVGEGT. The CDR3 extends over 15 amino acids. The V end lost 6 bases, the J end lost 4 bases, and 13 bases lay between the germline ends. CDR3 in DNA: TGTGCCAGCAGAAGCGACGGGGTCGGGGCCAACGTCCTGACTTTC. Its translation is CASRSDGVGANVLTF.

The chain employs TRBV20-1 and TRBJ2-5; the D gene is possibly TRBD1 (6 bases). The J call could be wrong; TRBJ2-7 is a better fit for the DNA end. Germline V gives CDR1 DFQATT, CDR2 SNEGSKA (reference sequence). There are 14 residues in the CDR3. The CDR3 region has the DNA TGCAGTGCTAGAGGCCTTCGACAGGAACCCGAGCAGTACTTC. It encodes CSARGLRQEPEQYF.

Concerning this clonotype itself: The junction shows a germline mismatch at one end, possibly a read error. The rearrangement links TRBV24-1 to TRBJ1-3; TRBD1 is a possible D gene (6 bases). In germline, CDR1 is KGHDR, CDR2 SFDVKD. The CDR3 length is 16 residues. CDR3: CATGDRRRVSGNTIYF. CDR3 bases: TGTGCCACCGGTGACAGGCGACGGGTCTCTGGAAACACCATATATTTT.

The rearrangement links TRBV7-2 to TRBJ1-1, with 7 bases fitting TRBD1. The CDR3 totals 16 residues. The V segment lost 1 base and the J segment 4 bases; nucleotides outside the gene matches: 9. Looked up from germline, CDR1 is SGHTA and CDR2 is FQGNSA. CDR3 sequence: CASSLEDRAKVTEAFF. The CDR3 bases are TGTGCCAGCAGCTTAGAAGACAGGGCGAAGGTCACTGAAGCTTTCTTT.

The chain is built from TRBV3-1 and TRBJ2-2; D remains ambiguous. The CDR3 has 14 amino acids. Trimming pared 4 bases from V and 3 bases from J, leaving 9 bases between. Germline V lookup: CDR1 LGHDT, CDR2 YNNKEL (reference sequence). The CDR3: CASSRKVDTGELFF. The CDR3 DNA reads TGTGCCAGCAGCCGGAAGGTTGACACCGGGGAGCTGTTTTTT.

Notes on this clonotype: Germline is not matched at one junction end, which may reflect a read error. The chain links TRBV5-5 to TRBJ1-1; D is unclear. Per the germline V gene, CDR1 is SGHKS and CDR2 is YYEKEE (reference sequence). The CDR3 has 12 residues. The CDR3 DNA sequence: TGTGCCGGCAGCTTGGGATCAACTGAAGCTTTCTTT. Translation gives CAGSLGSTEAFF.

The chain has TRBV7-2 and TRBJ2-5; 7 nucleotides agree with TRBD1. Gene TRBJ2-7 matches the end of the DNA better, so the J call may be wrong. This CDR3 has 15 residues. Per germline, CDR1 SGHTA and CDR2 FQGNSA. The DNA for the CDR3 is TGTGCCAGCAGCGACCCCGGGACAGTCATTAGCGAGCAGTACTTC. It yields the protein CASSDPGTVISEQYF.

This clonotype was observed a handful of times. This rearrangement joins TRBV28 to TRBJ1-2, with TRBD1 matching over 8 bases. This CDR3 has 13 residues. V gave up 4 bases and J gave up 6 bases; unmatched junction bases: 4. Germline CDR1 is MDHEN and CDR2 is SYDVKM. Here the CDR3 reads CASSYTDRDGYTF. Written as DNA, the CDR3 is TGTGCCAGCAGTTATACGGACAGGGATGGCTACACCTTC.

This clonotype came up once. The junction departs from the called germline gene at one end, perhaps through a read error. The J gene is TRBJ2-1, the V gene TRBV5-1; D gene unclear. Germline V gives CDR1 SGHRS, CDR2 YFSETQ. CDR3 size: 13 residues. CDR3 bases: TGCGCCAGCAGCTTGGACGGTCAGGATGAGCAGGTCTTC. Its protein is CASSLDGQDEQVF.

Concerning this clonotype: This sequence may be a read error, since a much larger clone differs from it by one base. The V gene is TRBV5-5, the J gene TRBJ2-3; D not resolved. The CDR3 consists of 12 residues. CDR1 is SGHKS and CDR2 is YYEKEE in the germline V gene (reference sequence). CDR3 sequence: CAGSSPTDTQYF. The CDR3 region has the DNA TGTGCCGGCAGCTCTCCTACAGATACGCAGTATTTT.

The V gene is TRBV5-1, the J gene TRBJ1-1, with D hard to call. The V end was cut by 1 base, the J end by 1 base, with 8 bases between. This CDR3 is 14 amino acids long. Germline assignment: CDR1 SGHRS and CDR2 YFSETQ. CDR3 in DNA: TGCGCCAGCAGCTTGATGGGCCCGAACACTGAAGCTTTCTTT. This codes for CASSLMGPNTEAFF.

The chain joins TRBV4-1 to TRBJ1-4, with TRBD1 as a possible D gene (5 bases). Germline V gives CDR1 MGHRA, CDR2 YSYEKL. CDR3 size: 17 residues. Trimming took 0 bases from V and 8 from J, leaving 19 bases between them. The CDR3 region is CASSQDSFREVYEKLFF. As DNA, the CDR3 is TGCGCCAGCAGCCAAGATAGTTTCAGGGAGGTATACGAAAAACTGTTTTTT.

As regards this clonotype: An end of the junction does not agree with germline; a read error may underlie this. The chain uses TRBV7-8 and TRBJ1-4; D is perhaps TRBD1 (5 bases). The CDR3 runs to 12 residues. Germline values: CDR1 SGHVS, CDR2 FQNEAQ. CDR3 residues: CAGSFEGLKLFF. The CDR3 DNA reads TGTGCCGGCAGCTTCGAGGGGTTAAAACTGTTTTTT.

In DNA form, the CDR3 reads TGTGCCAGCAGCCAACCCGGACTAGCGGGGGGCGGGCAAAATAGTGAGCAGTACTTC. Translated: CASSQPGLAGGGQNSEQYF. This rearrangement joins TRBV7-2 to TRBJ2-5; 14 positions match TRBD2. The trim removed 5 bases at V and 11 bases at J, leaving 22 bases unmatched. The CDR3 has 19 amino acids. CDR1 and CDR2 (germline): SGHTA, FQGNSA.

This clonotype has a count of ten or more. The chain's CDR3 is CASSQQNEQFF. The CDR3 region has the DNA TGCGCCAGCAGCCAACAAAATGAGCAGTTCTTC. V gene TRBV5-1 combines with J gene TRBJ2-1; no firm D call. CDR1 is SGHRS and CDR2 is YFSETQ in the germline V gene. The CDR3 is 11 residues long. The V end lost 4 bases, the J end lost 7 bases, and 6 bases lay between the germline ends.